This T cell receptor (beta chain) was retrieved from a study of cytomegalovirus exposure and HLA in healthy donors. Study-level information: Out of roughly 170 million T cells, an earlier analysis found 117 million unique TCR beta sequences in total. Regarding the study as a whole: Through in vitro validation, three CMV-associated chains were shown to be specific for CMV antigens.

For this clone: Its specificity is unknown.

Germline loops: CDR1 SGHDT, CDR2 YYEEEE. There are 14 residues in the CDR3. Trimming removed 5 bases at V and 3 bases at J, with 14 bases between. The PCR was carried out with 60 Vbeta primers and 13 Jbeta primers. Clones were read by immunoSEQ multiplex PCR, and TCRdb kept only the in-frame ones, dropping some. This sample contains about 87,000 clones. The chain employs TRBV5-6 and TRBJ1-1; no clear D. The sequence was obtained from a man aged 45-60 years in good health and CMV-seropositive. The sample was PBMCs. The CDR3 bases are TGTGCCAGCAGTTTCATGGGAGAGGACACTGAAGCTTTCTTT. This gives the protein CASSFMGEDTEAFF.